This TCR beta chain stems from a study of blood T cells in healthy people across ages. Findings and caveats of the study: A greater number of naive CD4+ cells and higher diversity distinguished long-lived donors from aged donors. Per-million-T-cell TCR beta diversity fell roughly linearly with age.

Concerning this clonotype: Its antigen is unidentified.

A sample-barcoded 5' primer and a J-beta primer mix were used in a second PCR of roughly 6 to 12 cycles. Individual samples furnished no less than 3 million CDR3-containing paired-end reads apiece. TCRdb re-called the 5' RACE reads through MiXCR, storing one row per CDR3 protein. The sample records about 1.5 million distinct CDR3 sequences, 42% being singletons. The V gene's germline CDR1 is SGHTA and CDR2 FQGTGA. This CDR3 has 13 amino acids. With 1 base clipped from V and 12 bases from J, the junction kept 3 bases outside the gene matches. The chain recombines TRBV7-3 with TRBJ2-6; TRBD1 agrees at 7 bases. The receptor was isolated from a woman between 18 and 30 years old in good health. Source material: blood. CDR3 coding DNA: TGTGCCAGCAGCTTAAGCTCAGGGGGCGTCCTGACTTTC. It is translated as CASSLSSGGVLTF.